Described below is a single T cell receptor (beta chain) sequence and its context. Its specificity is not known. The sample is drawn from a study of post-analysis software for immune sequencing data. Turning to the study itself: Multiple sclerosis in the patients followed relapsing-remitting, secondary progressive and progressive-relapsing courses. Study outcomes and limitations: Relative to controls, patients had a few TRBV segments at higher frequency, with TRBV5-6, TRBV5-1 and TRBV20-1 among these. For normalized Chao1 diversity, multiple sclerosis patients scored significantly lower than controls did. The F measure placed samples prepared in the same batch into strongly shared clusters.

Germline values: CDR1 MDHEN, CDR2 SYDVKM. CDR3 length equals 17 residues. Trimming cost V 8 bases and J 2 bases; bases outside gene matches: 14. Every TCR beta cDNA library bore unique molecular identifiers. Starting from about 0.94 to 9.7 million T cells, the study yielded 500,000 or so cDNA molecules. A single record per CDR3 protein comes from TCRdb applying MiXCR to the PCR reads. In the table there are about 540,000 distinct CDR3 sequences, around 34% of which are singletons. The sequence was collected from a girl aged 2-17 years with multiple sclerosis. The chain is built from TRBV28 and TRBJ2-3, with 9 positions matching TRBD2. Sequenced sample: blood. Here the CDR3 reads CASSTARLAEATDTQYF. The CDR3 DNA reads TGTGCCAGCTCCACAGCCCGACTAGCGGAGGCCACAGATACGCAGTATTTT.